The rows below give T cell receptor beta chains drawn from one sample of a study of cytomegalovirus exposure and HLA in healthy donors. The table came from immunoSEQ multiplex PCR; TCRdb's copy has only in-frame clones and leaves some out. Of some 150,000 clones in the sample, approximately 59% are singletons; the top ten hold 2.5% to 3%. The sequenced sample consisted of PBMCs. These receptors were taken from a man aged 35 to 55 in good health and CMV-seronegative. CDR3s include the opening cysteine and the closing phenylalanine or tryptophan. A D gene is named only where the DNA matches it firmly. Where a row states a size, it is once, few, many or the class of an expanded clone; other rows omit it.

v_gene	d_gene	abundance	j_gene	CDR3nt	CDR3aa
TRBV19	NA	NA	TRBJ2-3	TGTGCCAGTAGCCTGAGACTAGGAACAGATTGGGATACGCAGTATTTT	CASSLRLGTDWDTQYF
TRBV19	TRBD1	NA	TRBJ1-5	TGTGCCAGTAGTACCGGACAGGGATTGAGTCAGCCCCAGCATTTT	CASSTGQGLSQPQHF
TRBV11-3	NA	NA	TRBJ2-2	TGTGCCAGCAGCCCGGACAGTCGCGGCATGTTTTTT	CASSPDSRGMFF
TRBV5-4	NA	NA	TRBJ1-5	TGTGCCAGCAGCTTGAAGAGGGATCATCAGCCCCAGCATTTT	CASSLKRDHQPQHF
TRBV6-5	NA	NA	TRBJ1-2	TGTGCCAGCAGTTCCACCGGCCGGGGATATGGCTACACCTTC	CASSSTGRGYGYTF
TRBV9	TRBD2	NA	TRBJ2-3	TGTGCCAGCAGCACCACGGGGACTAGCGGGAGGCACACAGATACGCAGTATTTT	CASSTTGTSGRHTDTQYF
TRBV7-2	TRBD2	NA	TRBJ2-7	TGTGCCACCACAGAACTAGCGGGAGTCCACGAGCAGTACTTC	CATTELAGVHEQYF
TRBV5-4	TRBD2	NA	TRBJ2-3	TGTGCCAGCAGCTTGGGGCTAGCGGGGACTAGCACAGATACGCAGTATTTT	CASSLGLAGTSTDTQYF
TRBV5-4	NA	NA	TRBJ1-2	TGTGCCAGCAGCTTCACGGTCTATGGCTACACCTTC	CASSFTVYGYTF
TRBV29-1	TRBD2	NA	TRBJ2-7	TGCAGCGCCCGGGGGGGCAAAAACTACGAGCAGTACTTC	CSARGGKNYEQYF
TRBV10-2	TRBD1	NA	TRBJ1-2	TGCGCCAGCAGGGGGACAGGGCGAGGCTATGGCTACACCTTC	CASRGTGRGYGYTF
TRBV13	TRBD1	once	TRBJ1-6	TGTGCCAGCAGCCCCCGGGACAGGGCCAATTCACCCCTCCACTTT	CASSPRDRANSPLHF
TRBV12-5	NA	NA	TRBJ2-3	TGTGCTAGTGGCCTAGCTGGCAATACGCAGTATTTT	CASGLAGNTQYF
TRBV2	NA	NA	TRBJ1-2	TGTGCCAGCAGTGAAGTGATGCAGGGCGGCTATGGCTACACCTTC	CASSEVMQGGYGYTF
TRBV7-2	NA	few	TRBJ2-6	TGTGCCAGCAGCTTACGGAGCTCTGGGGCCAACGTCCTGACTTTC	CASSLRSSGANVLTF
TRBV4-1	TRBD1	NA	TRBJ2-3	TGCGCCAGCAGCCAAGATCGGGTACAGGGGGGAGATACGCAGTATTTT	CASSQDRVQGGDTQYF
TRBV7-2	NA	NA	TRBJ2-7	TGTGCCAGCAGCCAAGGGGTAGGGCCTACCTACGAGCAGTACTTC	CASSQGVGPTYEQYF